This T cell receptor beta chain was obtained from a study of post-analysis software for immune sequencing data. About the research overall: Relapsing-remitting, secondary progressive and progressive-relapsing forms made up the multiple sclerosis disease courses. The study's findings and limits: Batch-matched samples strongly co-clustered by F measure. Normalized Chao1 diversity was significantly lower in multiple sclerosis patients than in controls. Controls had lower frequencies than patients of roughly five TRBV segments, which included TRBV5-6, TRBV5-1 and TRBV20-1.

Comment on this clonotype: As yet, its antigen is unknown.

Trimming pared 7 bases from V and 2 bases from J, leaving 11 bases between. This CDR3 spans 14 amino acids. In germline, CDR1 is MNHNS, CDR2 SASEGT. The TCR beta cDNA libraries carried unique molecular identifiers. T cells numbering about 0.9 to 11 million gave rise to roughly 0.5 million cDNA molecules. TCRdb re-called the PCR reads with MiXCR, one entry per CDR3 protein. Here the sample spans roughly 800,000 distinct CDR3 sequences, just over 45% being singletons. The receptor was isolated from a girl under 18 with multiple sclerosis. Material: blood. The genes are TRBV6-1 and TRBJ1-4; tentatively, D is TRBD1 (6 bases). CDR3 loop: CASNQGLTNEKLFF. CDR3 coding DNA: TGTGCCAGCAACCAGGGGTTGACTAATGAAAAACTGTTTTTT.